This T cell receptor (beta chain) is from a study of cytomegalovirus exposure and HLA in healthy donors (dated by TCRdb to the late 2010s). Turning to the overall study: In an earlier analysis of 450 to 750 of the donors, 250 to 300 Gb of sequence data and 120 million or so unique TCR beta sequences from approximately 180 million T cells were reported. Every discovery cohort repertoire had been produced on one sequencing platform. In addition to the first cohort of 650 to 750 subjects, a separate validation cohort of approximately 120 different subjects was used. A later genetic analysis took genome-wide SNP genotypes for about 60% of the roughly 670 donors and used that subset as a discovery cohort. Of the 398 genotyped donors, approximately 82% fell in the genetic ancestry cluster associated with self-reported Caucasian donors. Four to six DR-DQ haplotypes were handled as single units for association and clustering, since linkage in the cohort was strong. An earlier analysis of approximately 580 of the donors used high-throughput TCR beta sequencing to judge whether each TCR beta V gene segment behaved as functional or pseudogenic. Around 320 gigabases of sequencing data and 80 million or so unique TCR sequences were included in an early release covering roughly 600 HLA-typed donors. Donor age, sex, ethnicity and CMV serostatus were collected together with the repertoire data. To predict cytomegalovirus infection status, the study combined high-throughput TCR immunosequencing, statistical association of individual TCRs with disease status, and machine learning. The study aimed to test whether cataloging public T cell receptors could reveal signatures of past pathogen exposure. On average, roughly 250,000 unique TCR beta nucleotide sequences were sequenced per donor among 300 to 500 genotyped donors of the cohort, with roughly 19% of those sequences being non-productive. In a later analysis, previously published TCR beta repertoires from 550 to 700 donors were re-analyzed and high-resolution HLA genotyping was added so that TCR occurrence patterns could be studied. HLA typing included class I and class II loci at four-digit resolution. Typing coverage varied by locus: roughly 629-640 donors for A, B, C, DRB1 and DQB1; 522 for DQA1; more than 600 for DPA1; approximately 470 for DPB1. The study used immunosequencing to profile the T cell repertoires of approximately 650 subjects and linked those repertoires to cytomegalovirus serostatus. The later analysis used no new phenotypic data to find candidate immune exposures, relying instead on TCR beta sequences and their occurrence across donors.

The library was obtained by the immunoSEQ multiplex PCR assay. A mixture of 60 forward primers for TCR Vbeta segments and 13 reverse primers for TCR Jbeta segments was used in the multiplex PCR. The CDR3 region of rearranged TCR beta genes was amplified from genomic DNA with a multiplex PCR assay. Amplified TCR beta libraries were sequenced as 87-base-pair reads on the Illumina HiSeq System. In the authors' own workflow: A later analysis tallied roughly 78 million unique TCR beta chains across the 650 to 750 repertoires, and about 10 million of those chains were shared by two or more donors. Raw reads were error-corrected and collapsed into unique sequences with a nearest-neighbor algorithm that merged closely related sequences to remove PCR and sequencing errors. CDR3 sequences were aligned to IMGT reference sequences to assign V, D and J gene segments. For a sequence to be retained, a match of at least six nucleotides to both a V gene segment and a J gene segment was required. A rearrangement counted as productive if the CDR3 had no stop codons and remained in frame with V and J, and every other rearrangement counted as non-productive. Following IMGT convention, CDR3 was defined as the stretch from the second conserved V-encoded cysteine up to the conserved J-encoded phenylalanine. Sequences without an unambiguous match to a single V gene segment were excluded from the earlier analysis of about 600 of the donors. In an earlier analysis of 500 to 750 of the donors, V segments were called functional above 56.7% productive rearrangements and were called segregating when the between-donor standard deviation exceeded 5%. A statistical classification framework was developed to diagnose cytomegalovirus status using the catalog of TCR beta chain sequences. In a later analysis, TCR nucleotide sequences were compared against IMGT/GENE-DB human TR gene sequences so that V and J genes could be assigned. A later analysis assigned CDR3 sequences and most-parsimonious VDJ recombination scenarios with the TCRdist pipeline. In a later analysis, each TCR beta chain was defined by its CDR3 amino acid sequence together with its V-gene family, and reads without a unique V-gene family were excluded. To address suspected cross-contamination and a sequencing artifact, a later analysis removed around 600 highly shared, low-generation-probability nucleotide sequences. In a later analysis, a clonal expansion index for each public chain was calculated from normalized within-repertoire ranks of inferred template counts. A later analysis computed generation probabilities with a VDJ recombination model fitted to out-of-frame rearrangements, and checked the results against IGoR. In a later analysis, TCR-TCR, TCR-HLA and TCR-CMV co-occurrence was scored with hypergeometric tests, and a repertoire-size bias correction was applied to TCR pairs. In a later analysis, false discovery rates were estimated by permuting HLA or CMV assignments 20 times. In a later analysis, co-occurring TCRs were grouped using DBSCAN, with TCRdist sequence similarity added in when clustering inside HLA-allele-positive subsets. Repertoires with fewer than 30,000 or more than 120,000 public chains, plus five repertoires with anomalous nucleotide sharing, were excluded from co-occurrence clustering. Held by TCRdb, this immuneACCESS table contains in-frame sequences only and omits some clones. Under half of the omission traces to an unresolved V gene where checked; the cause of the rest is unknown. V, J and clone size are taken as reported in that table, and D and trimming were inferred from the DNA itself. This sample gives about 130,000 clones in total; roughly four fifths of them show up just once. The biggest ten clones account for around 1.9% of the sample.

Concerning this clone: Its antigen remains unidentified. Qualities for individual bases were not recorded, and no much larger clone is one base off.

Unmatched junction bases come to 8, with V trimmed by 5 bases and J by 7 bases. The CDR3 holds 15 amino acids from the cysteine to the phenylalanine. The only DNA kept is the CDR3, 45 bases in frame from the first base. CDR1 and CDR2, per the germline V gene (reference sequence), are LNHDA and SQIVND. Paper-wide results and their limitations: Linkage disequilibrium might explain the correlated functional status among segregating V segments, but an unknown experimental factor could not be excluded. Most TCR sequences were seen in very few donors, while some public TCRs were found in many individuals. In a later analysis, several top co-occurrence clusters were reported to appear linked to parvovirus B19, influenza, CMV and Epstein-Barr virus. In a later analysis, TCR association rates were found to vary across HLA loci, with the most associated TCRs seen for DRB1 alleles and the fewest for HLA-C alleles. A further reported finding was that TCR beta sequences accurately predicted the HLA-A and HLA-B alleles for most subjects in the first cohort. In an earlier analysis of roughly 560 of the donors, most TCR beta V segments were observed in productive rearrangements about 90% or about 30% of the time, broadly matching IMGT annotations. CMV serostatus was the only immune exposure information available for the cohort. The authors suggested that the approach could potentially be extended to other disease states and immunological phenotypes. A later analysis associated about 17,000 TCR beta sequences with specific HLA alleles at a false discovery rate of 0.05. Three of the identified cytomegalovirus-associated TCR beta chains were confirmed in vitro to be specific for cytomegalovirus antigens. When HLA alleles, especially DR and DQ, strongly co-occurred, TCR associations were difficult to assign to individual alleles. The classifier was reported to diagnose cytomegalovirus status with high specificity and sensitivity in both the original cohort and the validation cohort. A later genetic analysis reported fewer N-insertions in productive TCRs among donors in an Asian-associated ancestry cluster than the roughly 620-donor mean. Some IMGT-functional V segments, including TRBV6-2 and TRBV6-3, could not be distinguished by the 87-base-pair reads and were therefore excluded. A later analysis found that most CMV-associated TCR beta chains appeared HLA-restricted, with HLA associations seemingly driven largely by CMV exposure. The sequencing pipeline was judged likely to have produced a cluster of highly shared sequence variants as a technical artifact. Because HLA typing was unavailable for some donors at each locus, only the typed subset was used in association tests. Because counts were too low, under 20 rarely observed V segments, including chromosome 9 orphons, were left out of the earlier analysis of 587 of the donors. In a later genetic analysis, a missense DCLRE1C variant was associated with V-gene and J-gene trimming of TCR beta chains, and the association was replicated in an independent cohort. The presence/absence analyses assumed that sequencing depth was roughly uniform across donors, and that assumption may not be true. The study gave a list of about 170 TCR beta chains associated with cytomegalovirus. The cohort was sequenced for TCR beta chains only, and without alpha or paired-chain data the features that could be detected were limited. Compared with equally common non-associated chains, HLA-associated TCR beta chains in a later analysis were more clonally expanded and had lower generation probabilities.

In total, 666 healthy bone marrow donors made up the cohort. All cohort members were sampled while nominally healthy, although unrecorded immune exposures were likely present. The donor was CMV seronegative and was included in the group of over 300 seronegative cohort members. A peripheral blood sample was provided by each donor, and peripheral blood mononuclear cells were used for TCR beta sequencing. The Qiagen DNeasy Blood Extraction Kit was used to extract genomic DNA from the blood cell samples. Sequenced: PBMCs. In this chain, TRBV19 is recombined with TRBJ1-4, and TRBD1 aligns with 9 junction nucleotides. The TCR sequence derives from a woman aged 50 to 65 in good health and CMV-seronegative. CDR3 reads: CASSPRTGASEKLFF. Read as DNA, the sequence is TGTGCCAGTAGTCCCCGGACAGGGGCGAGTGAAAAACTGTTTTTT. Joined to the reference TRBV19 and TRBJ1-4 proteins, this CDR3 gives the full variable domain: DGGITQSPKYLFRKEGQNVTLSCEQNLNHDAMYWYRQDPGQGLRLIYYSQIVNDFQKGDIAEGYSVSREKKESFPLTVTSAQKNPTAFYLCASSPRTGASEKLFFGSGTQLSVL.